The 10 T cell receptor beta chains below were found in one sample sequenced in a study of neoadjuvant anti-PD-1 for oral cavity cancer. Stated time point: after neoadjuvant nivolumab, at surgical resection. This table comes from immunoSEQ multiplex PCR, and its TCRdb copy is limited to in-frame clones, with some not included. The sample lists about 37,000 clones, about 36% occurring once. Sequencing was performed on tumor tissue, taken after nivolumab (anti-PD-1) treatment. All receptors come from a person aged 35-80 years with oral cavity squamous cell carcinoma.

This clone was recorded a few times. The chain carries TRBV19 and TRBJ1-1; D is unclear. V was trimmed by 6 bases and J by 4 bases, leaving 6 bases between them. CDR1 and CDR2 (germline): LNHDA, SQIVND (reference sequence). CDR3 length: 11 residues. DNA of the CDR3: TGTGCCAGTAGGTGGGGCACTGAAGCTTTCTTT. Its protein product is CASRWGTEAFF.

This chain uses TRBV11-2 with TRBJ2-3, with D possibly TRBD2 on 5 matching bases. The CDR3 totals 16 residues. Germline loops: CDR1 SGHAT, CDR2 FQNNGV. Trimming cost V 3 bases and J 2 bases, with 15 bases left between them. This CDR3 is CASSFLSSGNTDTQYF. In DNA form, the CDR3 reads TGTGCCAGCAGCTTCTTGTCGTCGGGGAACACAGATACGCAGTATTTT.

This clone was picked up a small number of times. This rearrangement joins TRBV27 to TRBJ2-3; D is perhaps TRBD2 (5 bases). V was clipped by 6 bases and J by 4 bases, with 11 bases between them. The CDR3 covers 13 residues. Looked up from germline, CDR1 is MNHEY and CDR2 is SMNVEV (reference sequence). The DNA of the CDR3 is TGTGCCAGCAGCCGTAGCGCGGCAGATACGCAGTATTTT. It codes for CASSRSAADTQYF.

Written as DNA, the CDR3 is TGTGCCAGCAGGGCCCGGGGGATGAACACTGAAGCTTTCTTT. Its protein product is CASRARGMNTEAFF. This chain uses TRBV14 with TRBJ1-1; D might be TRBD1 (5 bases). V lost 6 bases and J 0 bases, leaving 11 bases between the germline ends. Germline V CDR1 and CDR2: SGHDN, FVKESK. CDR3 length equals 14 residues.

The rearrangement links TRBV7-9 to TRBJ2-4, with TRBD2 matching over 9 bases. Losses at the gene ends were 2 bases for V and 0 bases for J; bases not matched to a gene: 5. CDR1 is SEHNR, CDR2 FQNEAQ, per germline (reference sequence). There are 17 residues in the CDR3. Here the CDR3 DNA reads TGTGCCAGCAGCTTACTAGCGGGAAGTATAGCCAAAAACATTCAGTACTTC. Residues: CASSLLAGSIAKNIQYF.

This clone was observed a handful of times. DNA of the CDR3: TGTGCCTGGAGTGTAGGCAGGACAGGGGAGACTGAAGCTTTCTTT. This sequence encodes CAWSVGRTGETEAFF. The chain couples TRBV30 to TRBJ1-1, with 9 bases lining up with TRBD1. CDR1 is GTSNPN, CDR2 SVGIG, per germline (reference sequence). The CDR3 runs 15 residues. With V trimmed by 0 bases and J by 5 bases, 7 bases remained unmatched.

The J gene is TRBJ2-7, the V gene TRBV18, with no clear D. V dropped 3 bases and J dropped 5 bases, with 14 bases sitting between them. In germline, CDR1 is KGHSH, CDR2 LQKENI. The CDR3 runs 14 residues. CDR3 in amino acids: CASSPPAGSNEQYF. The CDR3 DNA sequence: TGTGCCAGCTCACCTCCGGCCGGGTCCAACGAGCAGTACTTC. Together with reference TRBV18 and TRBJ2-7, the CDR3 gives the full variable domain: NAGVMQNPRHLVRRRGQEARLRCSPMKGHSHVYWYRQLPEEGLKFMVYLQKENIIDESGMPKERFSAEFPKEGPSILRIQQVVRGDSAAYFCASSPPAGSNEQYFGPGTRLTVT.

This clone was seen more than once but under ten times. The chain combines TRBV7-2 with TRBJ2-3, with 7 nucleotides matching TRBD1. After removal of 2 bases from V and 4 bases from J, the junction contained 6 bases not matched to a gene. Looked up from germline, CDR1 is SGHTA and CDR2 is FQGNSA. The CDR3 is made up of 15 amino acids. CDR3 bases: TGTGCCAGCAGCTTAACAGGGGTGGCCCCAGATACGCAGTATTTT. Its protein product is CASSLTGVAPDTQYF.

This clone was detected many times. This chain links TRBV2 with TRBJ2-7; TRBD2 matches 7 bases. CDR1 is SNHLY, CDR2 FYNNEI, per germline. Unmatched junction bases numbered 0, after V lost 6 bases and J lost 4 bases. The CDR3 is 11 residues long. CDR3 residues: CASRGGYEQYF. In DNA, the CDR3 is TGTGCCAGCAGGGGGGGGTACGAGCAGTACTTC. Using reference TRBV2 and TRBJ2-7 for the parts outside the CDR3, the full variable domain is EPEVTQTPSHQVTQMGQEVILRCVPISNHLYFYWYRQILGQKVEFLVSFYNNEISEKSEIFDDQFSVERPDGSNFTLKIRSTKLEDSAMYFCASRGGYEQYFGPGTRLTVT.

The chain uses TRBV15 and TRBJ1-4; tentatively, D is TRBD1 (5 bases). The CDR3 contains 16 residues. Germline loops: CDR1 LNHNV, CDR2 YYDKDF (reference sequence). V was pared by 4 bases and J by 6 bases, with 18 bases between. CDR3 bases: TGTGCCACCAGCACCCCCGACAGTCGGATCTATGAAAAACTGTTTTTT. Translation gives CATSTPDSRIYEKLFF.